This entry features one T cell receptor beta chain sequence. The antigen is unknown. The time point denotes: peripheral blood 6 weeks after treatment start. The data were taken from a study of PD-L1 blockade in urothelial cancer. Study at large: Patients had been given 0 to 3 earlier chemotherapy regimens. Per blood sample, T cells had a median of about 130,000.

TCRdb's copy holds only in-frame clones and misses some; the assay was immunoSEQ multiplex PCR. The sample contains 30,000 or so clones, roughly nine tenths of which appear only once. The study's findings and limits: Lower pretreatment blood TCR clonality, under the median, predicted better survival, researchers reported.

CDR3 length: 14 amino acids. The germline CDR1 and CDR2 sequences are LNHDA and SQIVND (reference sequence). Trimming left V 8 bases short and J 0 bases short, with 11 bases between. The TCR comes from an older man with urothelial cancer. Sequenced material: PBMCs, taken around atezolizumab (anti-PD-L1) treatment. This rearrangement joins TRBV19 to TRBJ1-3; D call uncertain. For the CDR3, the DNA is TGTGCCAGTCAGCGGCAGTCCTCTGGAAACACCATATATTTT. Protein sequence: CASQRQSSGNTIYF.